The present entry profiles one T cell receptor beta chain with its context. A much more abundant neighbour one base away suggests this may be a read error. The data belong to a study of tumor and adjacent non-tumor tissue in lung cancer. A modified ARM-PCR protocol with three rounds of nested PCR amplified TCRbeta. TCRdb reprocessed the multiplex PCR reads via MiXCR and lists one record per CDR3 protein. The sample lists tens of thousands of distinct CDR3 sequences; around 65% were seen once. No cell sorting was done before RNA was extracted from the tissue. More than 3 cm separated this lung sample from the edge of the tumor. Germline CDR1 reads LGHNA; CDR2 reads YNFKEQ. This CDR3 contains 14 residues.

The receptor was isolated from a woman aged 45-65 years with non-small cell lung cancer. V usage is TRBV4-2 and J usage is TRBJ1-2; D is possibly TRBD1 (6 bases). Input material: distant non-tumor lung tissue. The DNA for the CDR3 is TGTGCCAGCAACCAAGGGGGGCTTAACTATGGCTACAGCTTC. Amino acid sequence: CASNQGGLNYGYSF.